The entry below describes one TCR beta chain. The data were produced by immunoSEQ multiplex PCR, yet TCRdb's version contains in-frame clones alone and is incomplete. The data show 2 million to 2.5 million clones, under 95% seen once. The data are from a study of shared clonotypes between healthy human individuals. The CDR3 loop spans 15 amino acids. Germline lookup yields CDR1 MGHRA and CDR2 YSYEKL. Trimming pared 0 bases from V and 0 bases from J, leaving 8 bases between. The sequenced material came from naive CD4+ T cells from PBMCs. Subset reported: CD45RA+ positively selected. This TCR was recovered from a young man in good health. Some clones in this sample may be carry-over from other donors' samples. The chain recombines TRBV4-1 with TRBJ1-2; D not resolved. The CDR3 bases are TGCGCCAGCAGCCAAGAGGCCGCCGCTAACTATGGCTACACCTTC. Translating gives CASSQEAAANYGYTF.